The 8 T cell receptor beta chains in this list originate from one sample, sequenced in a study of identical twins. Via MiXCR, TCRdb re-called the 5' RACE reads, giving one row per CDR3 protein. This sample has more than 1.5 million distinct CDR3 sequences, with less than 40% found just once. Sequenced input: cord blood. These receptors came from a newborn girl in good health.

The gene calls are TRBV5-6 and TRBJ1-2; the D is unclear. The CDR3 extends over 15 amino acids. Germline CDR1 SGHDT, CDR2 YYEEEE. V lost 0 bases to trimming and J lost 4 bases, with 13 bases between them. The CDR3 is CASSLAGRRGYGYTF. In nucleotides, the CDR3 is TGTGCCAGCAGCTTGGCCGGGAGGCGTGGCTATGGCTACACCTTC.

The sample holds a few counts of this clonotype. This rearrangement joins TRBV28 to TRBJ2-7; 7 bases match TRBD2. The CDR3 has 14 residues. Germline loops: CDR1 MDHEN, CDR2 SYDVKM. V shed 7 bases, J shed 2 bases, and the junction held 8 bases outside the gene matches. The CDR3 is CASNNGRATYEQYF. As DNA, the CDR3 is TGTGCCAGCAACAATGGGAGGGCTACCTACGAGCAGTACTTC.

This clonotype has a handful of counts. This chain links TRBV6-1 with TRBJ2-7, with D hard to call. V was pared by 11 bases and J by 3 bases, with 17 bases between. This CDR3 comprises 13 residues. Germline lookup yields CDR1 MNHNS and CDR2 SASEGT. CDR3 in amino acids: CAAADAAGYEQYF. The CDR3 bases are TGTGCCGCCGCCGACGCGGCCGGCTACGAGCAGTACTTC.

J is TRBJ1-1 and V is TRBV12-3 or TRBV12-4; tentative D call: TRBD1 (5 bases). The CDR3 consists of 14 residues. V was shortened by 1 base and J by 6 bases, with 12 bases between the two germline ends. The CDR3 sequence: CASSLETVVSEAFF. In nucleotides, the CDR3 is TGTGCCAGCAGTTTAGAGACAGTGGTCTCTGAAGCTTTCTTT.

About this clonotype: At one of its ends the junction is not consistent with the germline gene, which may arise from a read error. The V call is TRBV12-3 or TRBV12-4, the J call TRBJ2-1; tentatively, D is TRBD2 (5 bases). The CDR3 covers 15 residues. This chain's CDR3 is CASSLRAAQYNERFF. The DNA for the CDR3 is TGTGCCAGCAGTTTAAGAGCGGCACAATACAATGAGCGGTTCTTC.

This rearrangement joins TRBV7-6 to TRBJ2-7; weak D call: TRBD1 (6 bases). The CDR3 is 14 amino acids. Deletions cut 1 base from V and 5 bases from J, with 12 bases between. The germline CDR1 and CDR2 sequences are SGHVS and FNYEAQ. The CDR3 spells CASSLDPGENEQYF. The CDR3, as DNA: TGTGCCAGCAGCTTAGATCCAGGGGAAAACGAGCAGTACTTC.

V gene TRBV7-9 combines with J gene TRBJ1-5, with 7 positions matching TRBD1. Germline loops: CDR1 SEHNR, CDR2 FQNEAQ (reference sequence). The CDR3 extends over 14 amino acids. J gave up 3 bases and V 6 bases, and 5 bases lay outside the gene matches. The CDR3 DNA is TGTGCCAGCAGATCTACAGGGGACAATCAGCCCCAGCATTTT. It is translated as CASRSTGDNQPQHF. Looking up the rest from reference TRBV7-9 and TRBJ1-5 gives the full variable domain: DTGVSQNPRHKITKRGQNVTFRCDPISEHNRLYWYRQTLGQGPEFLTYFQNEAQLEKSRLLSDRFSAERPKGSFSTLEIQRTEQGDSAMYLCASRSTGDNQPQHFGDGTRLSIL.

The CDR3 spells CSARRQQKTQYF. DNA of the CDR3: TGCAGTGCTCGTCGACAGCAAAAGACCCAGTACTTC. The rearrangement uses TRBV20-1 and TRBJ2-5; possibly TRBD1 for D (5 bases). Trimming took 5 bases from V and 6 from J, leaving 13 bases between them. Germline loops: CDR1 DFQATT, CDR2 SNEGSKA (reference sequence). This CDR3 has 12 residues.